What follows are 6 T cell receptor beta chains derived from one specimen sequenced in a study of a mutant IDH1 vaccine in newly diagnosed glioma. Antigens for these TCRs are unknown. Using immunoSEQ multiplex PCR, the repertoire was profiled, and TCRdb retains in-frame clones only, with some absent. This sample has about 25,000 clones; 75% to 80% occur once, and the top ten carry roughly a tenth. Time point of the sample: week 5, during vaccination. Every single dose of the vaccine, 300 ug of mutant IDH1 20-mer peptide, came with topical imiquimod. Sequenced here: PBMCs, sampled from a glioma patient whose treatment included an IDH1 peptide vaccine. These receptor sequences come from a man aged 35-49 years with glioma.

The chain couples TRBV5-8 to TRBJ2-7; a weak D match, TRBD1 (6 bases). The CDR3 contains 12 residues. Germline assignment: CDR1 SGHTS and CDR2 YDEGEE. V was shortened by 7 bases and J by 0 bases, with 8 bases between the two germline ends. The CDR3 is CASQDSSYEQYF. The CDR3 nucleotides read TGTGCCAGCCAGGACAGCTCCTACGAGCAGTACTTC. Drawing the rest from reference TRBV5-8 and TRBJ2-7, the complete variable domain is EAGVTQSPTHLIKTRGQQATLRCSPISGHTSVYWYQQALGLGLQFLLWYDEGEERNRGNFPPRFSGRQFPNYSSELNVNALELEDSALYLCASQDSSYEQYFGPGTRLTVT.

This chain joins TRBV19 and TRBJ2-3; 8 nucleotides line up with TRBD2. Per germline, CDR1 LNHDA and CDR2 SQIVND (reference sequence). The CDR3 extends over 16 amino acids. V trimming: 4 bases; J trimming: 1 base; junction bases outside the gene matches: 7. CDR3 amino acids: CASSTPSGRGTDTQYF. CDR3 in DNA: TGTGCCAGTAGTACCCCCAGCGGGAGAGGCACAGATACGCAGTATTTT.

This sequence joins TRBV6-5 and TRBJ1-2; D possibly corresponds to TRBD1 (6 bases). The germline V and J ends were trimmed by 6 bases and 4 bases, with 15 bases remaining between them. In germline, CDR1 is MNHEY, CDR2 SVGAGI. This CDR3 is built from 14 residues. The CDR3 DNA sequence: TGTGCCAGCAGGCCTGGCAGGGGAATCTATGGCTACACCTTC. Translated, it gives CASRPGRGIYGYTF.

This clone has more than one count but fewer than ten. This sequence joins TRBV4-1 and TRBJ1-5, with TRBD1 matching over 7 bases. The germline V gene encodes CDR1 MGHRA and CDR2 YSYEKL. This CDR3 comprises 18 residues. Trimming cost V 2 bases and J 4 bases; bases outside gene matches: 14. The CDR3: CASSQRLGRDSNNQPQHF. The DNA of the CDR3 is TGCGCCAGCAGCCAAAGGCTCGGCCGGGACAGCAATAATCAGCCCCAGCATTTT.

The J gene is TRBJ1-3, the V gene TRBV6-1, with 10 bases aligning to TRBD1. The CDR3 length is 17 residues. With V trimmed by 2 bases and J by 0 bases, 4 bases remained unmatched. Per the germline V gene, CDR1 is MNHNS and CDR2 is SASEGT. The DNA for the CDR3 is TGTGCCAGCAGTGAATGGGGACAGGGGCCCTCTGGAAACACCATATATTTT. As protein: CASSEWGQGPSGNTIYF.

This clone was seen only a few times. V gene TRBV9 combines with J gene TRBJ2-1; D is perhaps TRBD2 (6 bases). CDR1 is SGDLS, CDR2 YYNGEE, per germline. The length of the CDR3 is 18 residues. The V end lost 1 base, the J end lost 13 bases, and 30 bases lay between the germline ends. As DNA, the CDR3 is TGTGCCAGCAGCGTACCCCTCGAACTCTTCCCCCCGGGAGTGGGACAGTTCTTC. Translation: CASSVPLELFPPGVGQFF.